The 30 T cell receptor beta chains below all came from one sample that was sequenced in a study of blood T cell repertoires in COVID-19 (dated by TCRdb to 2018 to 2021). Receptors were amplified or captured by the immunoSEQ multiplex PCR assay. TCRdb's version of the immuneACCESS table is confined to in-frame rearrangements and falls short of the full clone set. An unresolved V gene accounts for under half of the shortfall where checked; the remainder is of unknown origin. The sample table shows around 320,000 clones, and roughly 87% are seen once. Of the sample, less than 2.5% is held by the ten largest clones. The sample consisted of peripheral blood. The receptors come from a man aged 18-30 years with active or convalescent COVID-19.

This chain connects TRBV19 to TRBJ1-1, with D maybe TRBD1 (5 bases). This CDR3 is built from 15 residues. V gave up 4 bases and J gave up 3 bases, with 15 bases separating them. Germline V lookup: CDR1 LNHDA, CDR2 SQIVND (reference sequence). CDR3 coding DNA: TGTGCCAGTAGTACCCGACAGTTGTTCGACACTGAAGCTTTCTTT. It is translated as CASSTRQLFDTEAFF.

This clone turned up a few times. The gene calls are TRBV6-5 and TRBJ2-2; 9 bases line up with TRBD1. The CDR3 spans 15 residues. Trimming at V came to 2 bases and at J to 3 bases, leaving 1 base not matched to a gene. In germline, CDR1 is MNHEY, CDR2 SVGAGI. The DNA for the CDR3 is TGTGCCAGCAGTTACGGGGACAGGGACACCGGGGAGCTGTTTTTT. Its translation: CASSYGDRDTGELFF.

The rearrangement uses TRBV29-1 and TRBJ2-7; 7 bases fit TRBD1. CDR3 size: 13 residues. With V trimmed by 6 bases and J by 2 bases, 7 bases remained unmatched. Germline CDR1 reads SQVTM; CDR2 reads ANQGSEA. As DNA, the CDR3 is TGCAGCGTAATGGGACAGACCACCTACGAGCAGTACTTC. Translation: CSVMGQTTYEQYF.

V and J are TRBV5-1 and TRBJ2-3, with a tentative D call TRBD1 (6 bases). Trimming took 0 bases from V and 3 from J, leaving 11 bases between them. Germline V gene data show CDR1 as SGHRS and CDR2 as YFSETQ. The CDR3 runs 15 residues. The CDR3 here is CASSLDDRITDTQYF. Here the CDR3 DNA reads TGCGCCAGCAGCTTGGATGACAGGATTACAGATACGCAGTATTTT.

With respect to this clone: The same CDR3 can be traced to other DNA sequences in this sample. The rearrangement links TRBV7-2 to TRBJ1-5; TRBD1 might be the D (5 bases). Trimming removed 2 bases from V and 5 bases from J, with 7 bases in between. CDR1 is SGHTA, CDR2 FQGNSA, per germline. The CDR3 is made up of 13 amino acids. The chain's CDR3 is CASSLQGDQPQHF. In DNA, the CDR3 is TGTGCCAGCAGCTTACAAGGGGATCAGCCCCAGCATTTT.

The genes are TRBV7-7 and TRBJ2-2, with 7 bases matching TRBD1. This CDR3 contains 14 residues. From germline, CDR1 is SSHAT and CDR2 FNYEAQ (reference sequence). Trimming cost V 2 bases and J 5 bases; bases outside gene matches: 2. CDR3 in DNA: TGTGCCAGCAGCTTATCGGACAGGACCGGGGAGCTGTTTTTT. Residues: CASSLSDRTGELFF. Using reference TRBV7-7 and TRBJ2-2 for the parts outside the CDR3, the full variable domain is GAGVSQSPRYKVTKRGQDVTLRCDPISSHATLYWYQQALGQGPEFLTYFNYEAQPDKSGLPSDRFSAERPEGSISTLTIQRTEQRDSAMYRCASSLSDRTGELFFGEGSRLTVL.

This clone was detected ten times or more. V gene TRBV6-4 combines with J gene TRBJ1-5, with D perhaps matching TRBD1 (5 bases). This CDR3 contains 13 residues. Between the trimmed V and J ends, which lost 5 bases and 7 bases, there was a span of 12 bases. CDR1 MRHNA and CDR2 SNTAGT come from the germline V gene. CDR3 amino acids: CASSLQENQPQHF. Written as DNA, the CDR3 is TGTGCCAGCAGTTTACAGGAGAACCAGCCCCAGCATTTT.

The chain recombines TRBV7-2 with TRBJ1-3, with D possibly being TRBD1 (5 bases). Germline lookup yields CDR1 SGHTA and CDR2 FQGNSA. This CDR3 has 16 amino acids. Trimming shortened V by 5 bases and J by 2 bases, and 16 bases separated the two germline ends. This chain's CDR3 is CASSPRAGGAGNTIYF. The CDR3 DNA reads TGTGCCAGCAGCCCTAGGGCCGGGGGTGCTGGAAACACCATATATTTT.

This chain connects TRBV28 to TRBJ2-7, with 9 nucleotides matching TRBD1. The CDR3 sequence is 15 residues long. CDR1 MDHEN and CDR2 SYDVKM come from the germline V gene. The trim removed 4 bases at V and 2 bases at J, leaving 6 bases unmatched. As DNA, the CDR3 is TGTGCCAGCAGTTCACACAGGGGGCTGGCCTACGAGCAGTACTTC. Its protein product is CASSSHRGLAYEQYF.

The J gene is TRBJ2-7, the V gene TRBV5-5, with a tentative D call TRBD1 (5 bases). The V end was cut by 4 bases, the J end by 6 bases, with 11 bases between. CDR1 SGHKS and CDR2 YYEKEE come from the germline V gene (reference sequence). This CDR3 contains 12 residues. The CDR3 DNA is TGTGCCAGCAGCCGCCAGGGCGGCGAGCAGTACTTC. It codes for CASSRQGGEQYF. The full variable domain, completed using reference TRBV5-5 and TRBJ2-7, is DAGVTQSPTHLIKTRGQQVTLRCSPISGHKSVSWYQQVLGQGPQFIFQYYEKEERGRGNFPDRFSARQFPNYSSELNVNALLLGDSALYLCASSRQGGEQYFGPGTRLTVT.

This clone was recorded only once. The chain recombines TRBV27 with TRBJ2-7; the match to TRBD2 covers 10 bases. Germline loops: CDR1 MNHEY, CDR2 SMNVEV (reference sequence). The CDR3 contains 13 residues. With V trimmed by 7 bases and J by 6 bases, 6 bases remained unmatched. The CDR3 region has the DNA TGTGCCAGCAAGACCGGGACTAGCGCCGAGCAGTACTTC. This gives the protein CASKTGTSAEQYF.

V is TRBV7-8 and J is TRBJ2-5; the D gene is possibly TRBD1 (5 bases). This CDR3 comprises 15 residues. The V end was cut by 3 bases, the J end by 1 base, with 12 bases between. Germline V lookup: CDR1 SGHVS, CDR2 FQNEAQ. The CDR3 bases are TGTGCCAGCAGCTTGCTTCCAGGGCTCCAAGAGACCCAGTACTTC. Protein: CASSLLPGLQETQYF.

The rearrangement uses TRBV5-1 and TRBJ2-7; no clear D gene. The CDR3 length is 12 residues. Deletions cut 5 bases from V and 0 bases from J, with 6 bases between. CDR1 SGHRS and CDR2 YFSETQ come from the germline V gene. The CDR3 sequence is CASSYSSYEQYF. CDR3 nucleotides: TGCGCCAGCAGTTACAGCTCCTACGAGCAGTACTTC. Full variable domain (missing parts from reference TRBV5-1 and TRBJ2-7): KAGVTQTPRYLIKTRGQQVTLSCSPISGHRSVSWYQQTPGQGLQFLFEYFSETQRNKGNFPGRFSGRQFSNSRSEMNVSTLELGDSALYLCASSYSSYEQYFGPGTRLTVT.

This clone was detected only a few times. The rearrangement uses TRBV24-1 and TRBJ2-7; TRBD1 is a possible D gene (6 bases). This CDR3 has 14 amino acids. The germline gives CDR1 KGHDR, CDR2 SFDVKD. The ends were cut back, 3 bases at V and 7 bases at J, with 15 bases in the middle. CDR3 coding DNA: TGTGCCACCAGTGATCCCGGACAGTCGCGAGAGCAGTACTTC. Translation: CATSDPGQSREQYF.

The CDR3: CASSLLAGGPPEQFF. The CDR3 bases are TGTGCCAGCAGCCTCTTAGCGGGGGGGCCCCCCGAGCAGTTCTTC. V gene TRBV9 combines with J gene TRBJ2-1; TRBD2 matches 11 bases. Germline trimming cut 4 bases from V and 10 bases from J; bases unmatched to any gene: 10. There are 15 residues in the CDR3. The germline V gene has CDR1 SGDLS and CDR2 YYNGEE.

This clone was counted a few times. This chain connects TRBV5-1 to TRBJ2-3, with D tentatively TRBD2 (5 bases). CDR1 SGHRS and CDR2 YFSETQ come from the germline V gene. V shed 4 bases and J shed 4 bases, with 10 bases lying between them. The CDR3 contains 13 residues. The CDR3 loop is CASSPGAADTQYF. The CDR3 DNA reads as TGCGCCAGCAGCCCAGGAGCGGCAGATACGCAGTATTTT.

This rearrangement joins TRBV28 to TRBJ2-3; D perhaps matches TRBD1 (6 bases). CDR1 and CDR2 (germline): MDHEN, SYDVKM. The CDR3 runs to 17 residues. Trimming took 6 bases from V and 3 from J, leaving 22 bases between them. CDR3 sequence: CASRPDRDTTRTDTQYF. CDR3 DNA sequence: TGTGCCAGCAGACCGGACCGGGACACGACCAGAACAGATACGCAGTATTTT.

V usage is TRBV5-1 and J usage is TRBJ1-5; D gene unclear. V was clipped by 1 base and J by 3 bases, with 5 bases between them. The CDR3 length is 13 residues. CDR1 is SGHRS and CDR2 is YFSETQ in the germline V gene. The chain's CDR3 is CASSLTANQPQHF. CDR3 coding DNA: TGCGCCAGCAGCTTGACAGCCAATCAGCCCCAGCATTTT.

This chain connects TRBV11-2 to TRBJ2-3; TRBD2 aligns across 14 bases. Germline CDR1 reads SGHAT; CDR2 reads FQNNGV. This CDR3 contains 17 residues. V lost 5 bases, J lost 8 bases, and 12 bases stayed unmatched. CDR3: CASSPRTGLAGVFTQYF. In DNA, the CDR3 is TGTGCCAGCAGCCCACGAACGGGACTAGCGGGAGTTTTTACGCAGTATTTT.

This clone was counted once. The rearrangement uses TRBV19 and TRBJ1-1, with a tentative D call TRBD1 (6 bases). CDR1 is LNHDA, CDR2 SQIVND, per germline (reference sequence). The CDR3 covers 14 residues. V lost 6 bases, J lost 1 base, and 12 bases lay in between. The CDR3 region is CASRPTGGNTEAFF. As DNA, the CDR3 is TGTGCCAGTAGGCCGACAGGCGGGAACACTGAAGCTTTCTTT.

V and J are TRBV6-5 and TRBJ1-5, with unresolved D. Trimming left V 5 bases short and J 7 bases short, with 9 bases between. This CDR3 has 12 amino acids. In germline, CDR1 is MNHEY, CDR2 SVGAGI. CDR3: CASSRRGQPQHF. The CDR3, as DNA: TGTGCCAGCAGTCGACGCGGCCAGCCCCAGCATTTT.

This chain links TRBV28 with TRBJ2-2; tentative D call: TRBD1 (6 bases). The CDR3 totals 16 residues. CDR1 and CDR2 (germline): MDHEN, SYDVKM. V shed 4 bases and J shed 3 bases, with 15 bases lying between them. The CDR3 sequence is CASSSSDSFYTGELFF. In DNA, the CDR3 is TGTGCCAGCAGTTCATCGGACAGCTTTTACACCGGGGAGCTGTTTTTT.

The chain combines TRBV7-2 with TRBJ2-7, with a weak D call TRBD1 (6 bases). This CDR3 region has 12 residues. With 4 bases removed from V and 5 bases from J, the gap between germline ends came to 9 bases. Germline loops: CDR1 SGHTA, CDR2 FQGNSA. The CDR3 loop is CASSSTGHEQYF. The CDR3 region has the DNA TGTGCCAGCAGCTCCACAGGGCACGAGCAGTACTTC.

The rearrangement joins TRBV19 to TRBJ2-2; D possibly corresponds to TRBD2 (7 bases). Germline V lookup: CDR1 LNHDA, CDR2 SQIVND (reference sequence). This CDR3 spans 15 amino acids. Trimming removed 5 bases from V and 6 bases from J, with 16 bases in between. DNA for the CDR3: TGTGCCAGTAGTTCACAGGGACTACTCGCCGGGGAGCTGTTTTTT. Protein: CASSSQGLLAGELFF.

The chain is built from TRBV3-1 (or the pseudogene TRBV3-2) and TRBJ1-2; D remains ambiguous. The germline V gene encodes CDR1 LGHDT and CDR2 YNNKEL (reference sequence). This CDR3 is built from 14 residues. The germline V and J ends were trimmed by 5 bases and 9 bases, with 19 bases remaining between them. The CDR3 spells CASSLRSAPGSYTF. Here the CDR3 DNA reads TGTGCCAGCAGCTTAAGGTCGGCTCCCGGGAGCTACACCTTC.

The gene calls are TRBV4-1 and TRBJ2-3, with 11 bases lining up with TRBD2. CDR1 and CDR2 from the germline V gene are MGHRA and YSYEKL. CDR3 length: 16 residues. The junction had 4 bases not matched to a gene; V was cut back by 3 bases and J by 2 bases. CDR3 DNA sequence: TGCGCCAGCAGCCACCGACTAGCGGGAATCACAGATACGCAGTATTTT. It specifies CASSHRLAGITDTQYF.

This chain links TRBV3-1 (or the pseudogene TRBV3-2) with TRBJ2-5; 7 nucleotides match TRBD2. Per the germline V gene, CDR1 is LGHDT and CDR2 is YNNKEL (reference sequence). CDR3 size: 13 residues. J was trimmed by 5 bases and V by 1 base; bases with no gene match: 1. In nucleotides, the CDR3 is TGTGCCAGCAGCCAAGTTAGCGGGGAGACCCAGTACTTC. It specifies CASSQVSGETQYF.

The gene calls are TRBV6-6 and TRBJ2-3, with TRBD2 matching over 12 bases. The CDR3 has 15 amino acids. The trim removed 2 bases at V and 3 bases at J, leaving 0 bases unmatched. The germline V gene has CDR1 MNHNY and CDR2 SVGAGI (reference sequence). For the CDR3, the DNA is TGTGCCAGCAGTTACCTAGCGGGAGGGACAGATACGCAGTATTTT. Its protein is CASSYLAGGTDTQYF.

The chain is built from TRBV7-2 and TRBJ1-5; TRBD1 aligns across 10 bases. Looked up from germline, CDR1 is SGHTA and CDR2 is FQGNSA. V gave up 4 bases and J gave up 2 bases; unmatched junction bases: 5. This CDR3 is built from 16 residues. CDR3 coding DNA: TGTGCCAGCAGCTCGGGACAGGGGAAGCGCAATCAGCCCCAGCATTTT. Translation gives CASSSGQGKRNQPQHF.

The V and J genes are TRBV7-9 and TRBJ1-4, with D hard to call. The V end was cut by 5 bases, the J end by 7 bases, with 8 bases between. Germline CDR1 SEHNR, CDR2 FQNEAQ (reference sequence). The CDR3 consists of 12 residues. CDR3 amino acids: CASSRRGEKLFF. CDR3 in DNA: TGTGCCAGCAGCCGGCGGGGTGAAAAACTGTTTTTT.